This T cell receptor (beta chain) was captured in a study of T cells after yellow fever vaccination. For the study at large: The fractions with low cell numbers were processed using SMART-Seq v4 Ultra Low Input. Study-level results: Abundant clonotypes from the bulk population could get into FACS-sorted repertoires as contaminants. It was a small share of clonotypes that appeared in both CD4 and CD8 compartments.

This clonotype was counted a few times. Its specificity is unknown. The 5'RACE template-switching step produced TCR cDNA and added a universal primer site and UMIs. One entry per CDR3 protein, called by TCRdb with MiXCR from the 5' RACE reads. This sample carries 100,000 to 150,000 distinct CDR3 sequences, about 8.2% of them seen once, and the ten largest clones take approximately 37%. The receptor comes from a man younger than 35 who received the YFV17D yellow fever vaccine. This sample comprised CD8+ T cells sorted from PBMCs, obtained on the day of the yellow fever booster vaccination.

DNA for the CDR3: TGTGCCAGCAGTTCGGGACAGGGTATCGCGACCCAGTACTTC. This encodes CASSSGQGIATQYF. The chain couples TRBV27 to TRBJ2-5, with TRBD1 matching 9 bases. The J segment lost 7 bases and the V segment lost 4 bases, leaving 7 bases of the junction unmatched. The CDR3 has 14 amino acids. The V gene's germline CDR1 is MNHEY and CDR2 SMNVEV (reference sequence).